These T cell receptor beta chains were read from a single sample in a study of T cells after posttransplantation cyclophosphamide. Clones were sequenced by immunoSEQ multiplex PCR, and TCRdb holds only the in-frame ones, with some missing. The repertoire holds fewer than 40,000 clones, 90% to 95% seen once, with 0.2% to 0.3% in the top ten. Sequencing used naive CD4+ T cells sorted from PBMCs. The source of these receptors is a woman aged 55 to 70 in good health, CMV-negative, and a related stem cell transplant donor. Both conserved end residues are part of each CDR3. The D gene is left open where the match is weak. Rows give clone size only sometimes, using once, few, many, or a class for an expanded clone.

DNA | CDR3 | D | J | V | size
TGTGCCAGCCGGCGGCTAGCGGACACCGGGGAGCTGTTTTTT | CASRRLADTGELFF | TRBD2 | TRBJ2-2 | TRBV6-5 | .
TGTGCCAGTAGTATCCGGGACTATACAGGTGGCCCCCGGGAGCTGTTTTTT | CASSIRDYTGGPRELFF | TRBD2 | TRBJ2-2 | TRBV19 | .
TGTGCCAGCAGCTCCCCCCCACCGACAGCTGATTTGAGCAATCAGCCCCAGCATTTT | CASSSPPPTADLSNQPQHF | . | TRBJ1-5 | TRBV7-2 | .
TGTGCCAGCTCATATCTAGCGGGAGTTACAGATACGCAGTATTTT | CASSYLAGVTDTQYF | TRBD2 | TRBJ2-3 | TRBV18 | .
TGTGCCAGCAGCCCCCGTAGCCTCGACTATGGCTACACCTTC | CASSPRSLDYGYTF | . | TRBJ1-2 | TRBV9 | .
TGTGCCAGCAGCTTAGAGGCAGCGGGTAACTACGAGCAGTACTTC | CASSLEAAGNYEQYF | . | TRBJ2-7 | TRBV7-2 | .
TGTGCCAGCAGCCAAGATAGAAAGGCAGGGGTTTCAAACACCATATATTTT | CASSQDRKAGVSNTIYF | . | TRBJ1-3 | TRBV4-2 | once
TGTGCCAGCAGGACATCGAATTCGGGACATAACTATGGCTACACCTTC | CASRTSNSGHNYGYTF | . | TRBJ1-2 | TRBV6-6 | .
TGTGCCAGCAGCAACCGAGCGGGACTCATCAATGAGCAGTTCTTC | CASSNRAGLINEQFF | . | TRBJ2-1 | TRBV21-1 | .
TGCGCCAGCAGTCAGACCAGGGTAGGGGACAATCAGCCCCAGCATTTT | CASSQTRVGDNQPQHF | . | TRBJ1-5 | TRBV23-1 | .
TGTGCCAGCAGGAAGCTACAGGGGTACGAGCAGTACTTC | CASRKLQGYEQYF | TRBD1 | TRBJ2-7 | TRBV13 | .
TGTGCCAGTAGTATCAAAAAACGTCACCTCGCGTACGAGCAGTACTTC | CASSIKKRHLAYEQYF | . | TRBJ2-7 | TRBV19 | .
TGTGCCACCAGCAGAGAGGACAGACCCTACGAGCAGTACTTC | CATSREDRPYEQYF | . | TRBJ2-7 | TRBV15 | .
TGCGCCAGCAGCCAAGTACAGCGGGGGGGGGTAGATACGCAGTATTTT | CASSQVQRGGVDTQYF | TRBD2 | TRBJ2-3 | TRBV4-3 | .
TGTGCCAGCAGCCCGACCGACTGGACTGAAGCTTTCTTT | CASSPTDWTEAFF | . | TRBJ1-1 | TRBV14 | .
TGCGCCAGCAACCCTGGGGGGACCTCCTACAATGAGCAGTTCTTC | CASNPGGTSYNEQFF | . | TRBJ2-1 | TRBV5-1 | .
TGTGCCAGTCAGGGTAGAGCGAACCCCAAACTTAACTATGGCTACACCTTC | CASQGRANPKLNYGYTF | . | TRBJ1-2 | TRBV6-7 | .
TGTGCCAGCAGCGTCGGTGGCGGGAGATATGGCTACACCTTC | CASSVGGGRYGYTF | . | TRBJ1-2 | TRBV9 | .
TGTGCCAGCACCTCGGTCGGTGTCGGGGAGCTGTTTTTT | CASTSVGVGELFF | . | TRBJ2-2 | TRBV11-2 | once
TGTGCCAGCAGTGAACAGACTAGCGGCGCCACCGGGGAGCTGTTTTTT | CASSEQTSGATGELFF | TRBD2 | TRBJ2-2 | TRBV25-1 | .
TGCGCCAGCAGCCAGGAGCCCCGGGGGTGGTTTGGCTACACCTTC | CASSQEPRGWFGYTF | . | TRBJ1-2 | TRBV4-1 | .
TGTGCCAGCAGCGACAGGGGGCGCGGGATAGCAGATACGCAGTATTTT | CASSDRGRGIADTQYF | TRBD1 | TRBJ2-3 | TRBV2 | .
TGTGCCAGTAGTAGGGAGGGGACTAGCGGGGGGGCCGTAGATACGCAGTATTTT | CASSREGTSGGAVDTQYF | TRBD2 | TRBJ2-3 | TRBV19 | .
TGTGCCAGCTCACCAGGTCTGGAGGTCACAGATACGCAGTATTTT | CASSPGLEVTDTQYF | . | TRBJ2-3 | TRBV18 | .
TGTGCCATCAGTGAGCGGGGCACTGAAGCTTTCTTT | CAISERGTEAFF | . | TRBJ1-1 | TRBV10-3 | few
TGCGCCAGCAGCTTGGGAGACTGGACAGGGACCTATGGCTACACCTTC | CASSLGDWTGTYGYTF | TRBD1 | TRBJ1-2 | TRBV5-1 | .
TGTGCCACCATACGACACTTGAACACCGGGGAGCTGTTTTTT | CATIRHLNTGELFF | . | TRBJ2-2 | TRBV11-3 | .
TGTGCCAGCAGCTCGCGTCACGCCGGGGGGGTGTTTTTT | CASSSRHAGGVFF | TRBD2 | TRBJ2-2 | TRBV5-4 | .
TGTGCCAGCAGCGTAACGGGAATCGCCTACAATGAGCAGTTCTTC | CASSVTGIAYNEQFF | . | TRBJ2-1 | TRBV9 | .
TGTGCCAGCAGCCCTTGGGGGGAGAACACTGAAGCTTTCTTT | CASSPWGENTEAFF | . | TRBJ1-1 | TRBV6-5 | .
TGTGCCAGCAGTCTCCACGCTAGCGGGGTTACCGGGGAGCTGTTTTTT | CASSLHASGVTGELFF | TRBD2 | TRBJ2-2 | TRBV27 | .
TGCGCCAGCAGCTTGGACAGGGGCGGCTACGAGCAGTACTTC | CASSLDRGGYEQYF | TRBD1 | TRBJ2-7 | TRBV5-1 | .
TGTGCCAGCAGTGAAGGGTTTGAACTTACGCAGTATTTT | CASSEGFELTQYF | . | TRBJ2-3 | TRBV6-1 | .
TGTGCCAGCAGTGACTCGTGGCTAGGTGAGCAGTTCTTC | CASSDSWLGEQFF | . | TRBJ2-1 | TRBV25-1 | .
TGTGCCAGCAGCTGGGCCCCTGGGAATCAGCCCCAGCATTTT | CASSWAPGNQPQHF | . | TRBJ1-5 | TRBV5-5 | once
TGTGCCAGCAGTGGACTAGACACAGATACGCAGTATTTT | CASSGLDTDTQYF | . | TRBJ2-3 | TRBV25-1 | once
TGTGCCAGCAGCTTGGCAGGGTGGAGCACCATATATTTT | CASSLAGWSTIYF | . | TRBJ1-3 | TRBV5-6 | .
TGTGCCAGCAGCCCCAGGGGTCCGGTAGCGGGAGGTTACGAGCAGTACTTC | CASSPRGPVAGGYEQYF | TRBD2 | TRBJ2-7 | TRBV7-2 | .
TGCGCCAGCAGCTTCGGTTACGAGCAGTACTTC | CASSFGYEQYF | . | TRBJ2-7 | TRBV5-1 | .
TGTGCCAGCAGCTTAAAAGGGGGGGTGAACACTGAAGCTTTCTTT | CASSLKGGVNTEAFF | . | TRBJ1-1 | TRBV7-9 | .
TGTGCCACCAGTTTGGGGACTAGCGGTAAGGATACGCAGTATTTT | CATSLGTSGKDTQYF | TRBD2 | TRBJ2-3 | TRBV15 | .
TGCAGTCCACGGGCCGGGAATGGCTACACCTTC | CSPRAGNGYTF | . | TRBJ1-2 | TRBV20-1 | once
TGTGCCAGCTCACCACCGGCAGTAGCCGAGCAGTACTTC | CASSPPAVAEQYF | . | TRBJ2-7 | TRBV18 | .
TGTGCCAGCGTCGGGGACACTGAAGCTTTCTTT | CASVGDTEAFF | . | TRBJ1-1 | TRBV2 | few
TGTGCCAGCAGCTTAATGGCTAGCACTAACACCGGGGAGCTGTTTTTT | CASSLMASTNTGELFF | . | TRBJ2-2 | TRBV7-3 | once
TGTGCCAGCAGTTTTTGGCAGGGGGGCACCGGGGAGCTGTTTTTT | CASSFWQGGTGELFF | . | TRBJ2-2 | TRBV27 | once
TGTGCCAGCAGCGTAGCTACCAGGGGGGCAGGCACTGAAGCTTTCTTT | CASSVATRGAGTEAFF | TRBD1 | TRBJ1-1 | TRBV9 | .